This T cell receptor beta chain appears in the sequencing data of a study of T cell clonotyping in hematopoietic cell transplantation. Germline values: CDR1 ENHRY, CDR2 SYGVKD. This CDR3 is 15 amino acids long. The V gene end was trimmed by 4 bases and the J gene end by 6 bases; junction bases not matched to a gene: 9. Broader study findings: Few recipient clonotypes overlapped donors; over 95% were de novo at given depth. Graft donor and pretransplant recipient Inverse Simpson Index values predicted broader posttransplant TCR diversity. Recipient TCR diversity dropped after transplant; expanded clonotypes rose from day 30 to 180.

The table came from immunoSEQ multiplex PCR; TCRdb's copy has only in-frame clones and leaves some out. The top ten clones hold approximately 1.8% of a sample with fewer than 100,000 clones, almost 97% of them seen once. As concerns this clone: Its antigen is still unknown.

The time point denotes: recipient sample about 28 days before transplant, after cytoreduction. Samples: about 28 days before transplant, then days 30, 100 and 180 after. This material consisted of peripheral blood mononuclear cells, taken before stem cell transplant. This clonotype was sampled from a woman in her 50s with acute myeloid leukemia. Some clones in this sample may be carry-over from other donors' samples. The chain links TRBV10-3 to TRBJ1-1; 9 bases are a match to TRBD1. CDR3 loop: CAISGRTGESPEAFF. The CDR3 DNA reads TGTGCCATCAGTGGCCGGACAGGGGAAAGTCCTGAAGCTTTCTTT.